The clone carrying this T cell receptor beta chain was seen ten or more times. The target antigen is unknown. In building TCR beta libraries, iRepertoire HTBI primers were used together with Arm-PCR of CDR3 regions. TCRdb passed the multiplex PCR reads through MiXCR, listing each CDR3 protein once. There are over 350,000 distinct CDR3 sequences in the sample; 15% occur only once, and approximately 7.8% lies in the top ten. Stated time point: newly diagnosed GD, antithyroid drugs for less than 3 months. PBMC-extracted RNA yielded the TCR library. These data belong to a study of regulatory T cells in long-lasting Graves disease. General study points: New patients shared fewer public clonotypes (about 970) than persistent patients did (2,741).

CDR3 length: 15 residues. After removal of 4 bases from V and 6 bases from J, the junction contained 4 bases not matched to a gene. Germline V gene sequence: CDR1 MDHEN, CDR2 SYDVKM. This sample also appeared in a second study, on T cells in Graves' hyperthyroidism and ophthalmopathy.

The genes are TRBV28 and TRBJ1-4, with 11 nucleotides matching TRBD1. The sequenced sample was peripheral blood mononuclear cells (PBMCs), obtained at new diagnosis, from a patient treated with antithyroid drugs. The TCR was taken from a woman aged 40 to 50 with Graves disease. The CDR3 reads CASSSRTGGDEKLFF. The CDR3 nucleotides read TGTGCCAGCAGTTCCCGGACAGGGGGCGATGAAAAACTGTTTTTT.